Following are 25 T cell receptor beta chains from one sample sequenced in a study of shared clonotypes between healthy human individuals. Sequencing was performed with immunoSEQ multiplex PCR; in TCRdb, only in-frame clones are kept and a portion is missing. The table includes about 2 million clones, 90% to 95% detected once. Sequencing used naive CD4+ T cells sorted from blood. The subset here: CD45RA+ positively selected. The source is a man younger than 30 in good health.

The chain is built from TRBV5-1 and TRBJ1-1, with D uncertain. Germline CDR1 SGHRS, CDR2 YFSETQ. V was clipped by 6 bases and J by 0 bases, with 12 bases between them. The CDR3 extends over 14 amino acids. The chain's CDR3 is CASKAVPVNTEAFF. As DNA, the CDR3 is TGCGCCAGCAAAGCAGTCCCTGTGAACACTGAAGCTTTCTTT.

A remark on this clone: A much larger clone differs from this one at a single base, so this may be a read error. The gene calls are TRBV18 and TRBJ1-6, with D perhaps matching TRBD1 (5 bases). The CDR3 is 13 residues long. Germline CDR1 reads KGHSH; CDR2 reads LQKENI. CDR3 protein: CVSSPGLESPLHF. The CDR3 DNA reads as TGTGTCAGCTCACCAGGGTTGGAATCACCCCTCCACTTT.

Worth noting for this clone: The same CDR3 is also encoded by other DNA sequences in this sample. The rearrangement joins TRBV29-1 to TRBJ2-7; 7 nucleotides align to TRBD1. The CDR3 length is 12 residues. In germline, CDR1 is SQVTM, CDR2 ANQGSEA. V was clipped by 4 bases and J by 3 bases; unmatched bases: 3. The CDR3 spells CSVGRDSYEQYF. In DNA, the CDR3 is TGCAGCGTTGGCCGGGACAGCTACGAGCAGTACTTC.

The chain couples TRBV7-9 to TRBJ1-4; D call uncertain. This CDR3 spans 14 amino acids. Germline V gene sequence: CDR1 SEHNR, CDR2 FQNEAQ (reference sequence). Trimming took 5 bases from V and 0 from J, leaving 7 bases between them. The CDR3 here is CASSRRATNEKLFF. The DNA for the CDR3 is TGTGCCAGCAGCCGACGAGCAACTAATGAAAAACTGTTTTTT.

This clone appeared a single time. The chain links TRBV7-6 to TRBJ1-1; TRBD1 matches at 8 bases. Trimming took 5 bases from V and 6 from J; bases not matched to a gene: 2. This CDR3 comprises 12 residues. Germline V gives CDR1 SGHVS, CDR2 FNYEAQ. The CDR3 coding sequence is TGTGCCAGCAGCACACAGGGGGCTGAAGCTTTCTTT. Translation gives CASSTQGAEAFF. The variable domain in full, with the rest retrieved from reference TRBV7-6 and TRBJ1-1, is GAGVSQSPRYKVTKRGQDVALRCDPISGHVSLYWYRQALGQGPEFLTYFNYEAQQDKSGLPNDRFSAERPEGSISTLTIQRTEQRDSAMYRCASSTQGAEAFFGQGTRLTVV.

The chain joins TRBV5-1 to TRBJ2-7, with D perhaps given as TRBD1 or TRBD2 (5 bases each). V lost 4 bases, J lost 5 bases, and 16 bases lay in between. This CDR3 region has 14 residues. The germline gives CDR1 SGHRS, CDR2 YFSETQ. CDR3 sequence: CASSTTGTKDEQYF. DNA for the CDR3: TGCGCCAGCAGCACTACCGGGACGAAGGACGAGCAGTACTTC.

The CDR3: CASRLPGQGTHEQYF. The CDR3 DNA reads TGTGCCAGCAGGCTACCGGGACAGGGGACCCACGAGCAGTACTTC. The rearrangement links TRBV7-2 to TRBJ2-7; TRBD1 matches 10 bases. Trimming at V came to 6 bases and at J to 5 bases, leaving 10 bases not matched to a gene. CDR1 SGHTA and CDR2 FQGNSA come from the germline V gene. The CDR3 is 15 residues long.

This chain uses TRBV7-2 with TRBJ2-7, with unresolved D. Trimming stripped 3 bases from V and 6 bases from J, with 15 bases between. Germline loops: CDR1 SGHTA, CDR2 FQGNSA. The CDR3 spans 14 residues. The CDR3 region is CASSFGLDRREQYF. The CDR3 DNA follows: TGTGCCAGCAGCTTTGGGCTCGATCGGCGCGAGCAGTACTTC.

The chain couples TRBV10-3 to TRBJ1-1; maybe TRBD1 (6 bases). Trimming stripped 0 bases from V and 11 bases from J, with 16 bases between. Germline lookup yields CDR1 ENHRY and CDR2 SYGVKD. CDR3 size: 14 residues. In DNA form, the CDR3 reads TGTGCCATCAGTGAGTCGGCCGGGACATTTTCGGCTTTCTTT. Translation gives CAISESAGTFSAFF.

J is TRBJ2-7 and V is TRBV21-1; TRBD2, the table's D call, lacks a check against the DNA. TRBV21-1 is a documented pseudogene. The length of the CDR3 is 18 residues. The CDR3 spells CASSKALWASGRHHEQYF. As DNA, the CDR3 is TGTGCCAGCAGCAAAGCGCTTTGGGCTAGCGGGAGGCACCACGAGCAGTACTTC.

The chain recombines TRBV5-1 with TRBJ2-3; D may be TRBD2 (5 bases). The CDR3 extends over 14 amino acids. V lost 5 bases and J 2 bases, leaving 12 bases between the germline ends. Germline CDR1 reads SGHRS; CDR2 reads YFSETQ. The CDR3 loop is CASSRETDTDTQYF. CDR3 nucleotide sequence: TGCGCCAGCAGTAGGGAGACGGACACAGATACGCAGTATTTT. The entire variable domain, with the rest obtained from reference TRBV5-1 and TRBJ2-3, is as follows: KAGVTQTPRYLIKTRGQQVTLSCSPISGHRSVSWYQQTPGQGLQFLFEYFSETQRNKGNFPGRFSGRQFSNSRSEMNVSTLELGDSALYLCASSRETDTDTQYFGPGTRLTVL.

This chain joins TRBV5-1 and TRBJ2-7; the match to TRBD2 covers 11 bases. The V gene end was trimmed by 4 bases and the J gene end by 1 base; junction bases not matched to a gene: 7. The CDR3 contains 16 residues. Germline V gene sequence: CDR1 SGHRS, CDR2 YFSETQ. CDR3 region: CASSLLAGGMSYEQYF. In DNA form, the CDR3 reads TGCGCCAGCAGCCTCCTAGCGGGAGGTATGTCCTACGAGCAGTACTTC.

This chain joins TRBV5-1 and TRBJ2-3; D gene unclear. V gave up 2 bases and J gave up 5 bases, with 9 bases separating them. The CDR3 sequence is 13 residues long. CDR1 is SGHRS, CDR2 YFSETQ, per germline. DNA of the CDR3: TGCGCCAGCAGCTTTACTCCCAAAGATACGCAGTATTTT. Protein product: CASSFTPKDTQYF.

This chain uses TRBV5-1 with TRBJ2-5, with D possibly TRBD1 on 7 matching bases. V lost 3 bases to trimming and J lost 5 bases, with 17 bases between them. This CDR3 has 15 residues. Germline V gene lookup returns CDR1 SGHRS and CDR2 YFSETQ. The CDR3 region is CASSSQGGPGETQYF. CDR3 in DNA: TGCGCCAGCAGCTCGCAGGGGGGCCCGGGGGAGACCCAGTACTTC.

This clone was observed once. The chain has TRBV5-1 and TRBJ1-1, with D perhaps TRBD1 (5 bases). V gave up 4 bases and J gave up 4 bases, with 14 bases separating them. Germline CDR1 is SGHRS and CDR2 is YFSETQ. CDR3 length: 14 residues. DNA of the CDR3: TGCGCCAGCAGCCCTATTCCGACAGTCACTGAAGCTTTCTTT. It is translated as CASSPIPTVTEAFF.

The CDR3 coding sequence is TGCGCCAGCAGCTTGGCTAGGGTTTTCTACGAGCAGTACTTC. As protein: CASSLARVFYEQYF. The chain carries TRBV5-1 and TRBJ2-7; D gene unclear. Trimming left V 0 bases short and J 3 bases short, with 10 bases between. This CDR3 is built from 14 residues. CDR1 is SGHRS, CDR2 YFSETQ, per germline. Together with reference TRBV5-1 and TRBJ2-7, the CDR3 gives the full variable domain: KAGVTQTPRYLIKTRGQQVTLSCSPISGHRSVSWYQQTPGQGLQFLFEYFSETQRNKGNFPGRFSGRQFSNSRSEMNVSTLELGDSALYLCASSLARVFYEQYFGPGTRLTVT.

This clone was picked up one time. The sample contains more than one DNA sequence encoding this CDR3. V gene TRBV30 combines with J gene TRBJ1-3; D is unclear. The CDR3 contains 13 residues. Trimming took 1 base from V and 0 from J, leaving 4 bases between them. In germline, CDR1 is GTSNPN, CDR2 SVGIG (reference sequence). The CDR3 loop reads CAWSADSGNTIYF. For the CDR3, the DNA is TGTGCCTGGAGTGCCGACTCTGGAAACACCATATATTTT.

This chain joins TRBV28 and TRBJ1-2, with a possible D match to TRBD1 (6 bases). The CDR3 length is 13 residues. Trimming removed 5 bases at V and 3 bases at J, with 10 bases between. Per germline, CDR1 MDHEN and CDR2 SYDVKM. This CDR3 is CASSAGEDYGYTF. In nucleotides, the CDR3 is TGTGCCAGCAGTGCAGGGGAGGACTATGGCTACACCTTC.

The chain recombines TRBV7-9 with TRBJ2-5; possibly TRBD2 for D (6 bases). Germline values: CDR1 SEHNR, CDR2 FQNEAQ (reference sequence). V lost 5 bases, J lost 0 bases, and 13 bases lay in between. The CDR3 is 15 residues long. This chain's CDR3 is CASSLRRGNQETQYF. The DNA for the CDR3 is TGTGCCAGCAGCCTTAGACGGGGGAACCAAGAGACCCAGTACTTC.

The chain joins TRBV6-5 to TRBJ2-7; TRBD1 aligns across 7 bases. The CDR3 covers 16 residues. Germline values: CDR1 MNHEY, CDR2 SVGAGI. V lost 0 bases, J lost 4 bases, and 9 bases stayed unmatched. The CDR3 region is CASSYSKALDRYEQYF. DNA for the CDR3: TGTGCCAGCAGTTACTCGAAGGCCCTGGACAGGTACGAGCAGTACTTC.

CDR3 sequence reads: CASSFGDRVLGNTIYF. CDR3 bases: TGTGCCAGCAGCTTCGGGGACAGGGTCCTCGGAAACACCATATATTTT. The J gene is TRBJ1-3, the V gene TRBV5-4, with 9 bases aligning to TRBD1. The V and J ends lost 2 bases and 4 bases, in that order; junction bases with no gene match: 7. This CDR3 contains 16 residues. The germline V gene has CDR1 SGHNT and CDR2 YYREEE (reference sequence). Filled out from reference TRBV5-4 and TRBJ1-3, the complete variable domain reads ETGVTQSPTHLIKTRGQQVTLRCSSQSGHNTVSWYQQALGQGPQFIFQYYREEENGRGNFPPRFSGLQFPNYSSELNVNALELDDSALYLCASSFGDRVLGNTIYFGEGSWLTVV.

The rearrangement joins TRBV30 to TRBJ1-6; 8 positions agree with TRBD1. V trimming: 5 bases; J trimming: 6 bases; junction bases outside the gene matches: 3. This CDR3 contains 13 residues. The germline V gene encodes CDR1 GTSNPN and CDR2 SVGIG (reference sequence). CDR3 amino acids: CAWSGQANSPLHF. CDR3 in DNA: TGTGCCTGGTCGGGACAGGCTAATTCACCCCTCCACTTT. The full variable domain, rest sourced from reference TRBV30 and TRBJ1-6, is SQTIHQWPATLVQPVGSPLSLECTVEGTSNPNLYWYRQAAGRGLQLLFYSVGIGQISSEVPQNLSASRPQDRQFILSSKKLLLSDSGFYLCAWSGQANSPLHFGNGTRLTVT.

The CDR3: CASSEKGGQVRNSPLHF. In nucleotides, the CDR3 is TGTGCCAGCAGCGAAAAGGGGGGACAGGTGAGAAATTCACCCCTCCACTTT. The chain combines TRBV6-1 with TRBJ1-6; TRBD1 matches 8 bases. Germline V lookup: CDR1 MNHNS, CDR2 SASEGT. V shed 6 bases and J 7 bases; nucleotides not matched to a gene: 14. The CDR3 runs to 17 residues.

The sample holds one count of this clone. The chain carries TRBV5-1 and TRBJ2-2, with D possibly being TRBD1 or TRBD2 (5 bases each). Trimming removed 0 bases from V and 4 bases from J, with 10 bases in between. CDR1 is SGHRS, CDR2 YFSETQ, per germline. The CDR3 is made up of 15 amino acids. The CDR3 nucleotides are TGCGCCAGCAGCTTGGCCGGGACCTTCACCGGGGAGCTGTTTTTT. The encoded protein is CASSLAGTFTGELFF. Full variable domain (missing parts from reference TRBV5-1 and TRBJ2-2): KAGVTQTPRYLIKTRGQQVTLSCSPISGHRSVSWYQQTPGQGLQFLFEYFSETQRNKGNFPGRFSGRQFSNSRSEMNVSTLELGDSALYLCASSLAGTFTGELFFGEGSRLTVL.

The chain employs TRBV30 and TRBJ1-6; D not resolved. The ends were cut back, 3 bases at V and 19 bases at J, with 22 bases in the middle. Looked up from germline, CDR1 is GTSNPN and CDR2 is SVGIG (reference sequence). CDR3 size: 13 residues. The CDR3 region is CAWRDQPAGRLHF. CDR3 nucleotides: TGTGCCTGGAGAGACCAACCCGCGGGGAGATTGCACTTT.